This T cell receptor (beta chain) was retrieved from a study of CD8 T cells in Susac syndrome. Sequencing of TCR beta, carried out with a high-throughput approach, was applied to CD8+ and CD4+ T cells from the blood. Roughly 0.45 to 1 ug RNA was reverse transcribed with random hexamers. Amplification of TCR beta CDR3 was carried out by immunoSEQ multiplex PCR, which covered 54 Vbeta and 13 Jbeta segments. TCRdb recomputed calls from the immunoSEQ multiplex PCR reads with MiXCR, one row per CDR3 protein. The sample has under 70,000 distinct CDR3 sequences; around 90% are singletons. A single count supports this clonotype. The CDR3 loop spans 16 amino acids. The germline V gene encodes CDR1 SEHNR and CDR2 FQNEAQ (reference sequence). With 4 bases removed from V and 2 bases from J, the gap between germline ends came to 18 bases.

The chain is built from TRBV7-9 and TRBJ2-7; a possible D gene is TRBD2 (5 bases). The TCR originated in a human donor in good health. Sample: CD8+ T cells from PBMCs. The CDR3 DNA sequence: TGTGCCAGCAGCTCTTCTGAGGGTGGCCTGGCCTACGAGCAGTACTTC. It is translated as CASSSSEGGLAYEQYF.